This TCR beta chain was identified in a study of CD8 T cells in ankylosing spondylitis. The study, taken as a whole, reports: Some motif variants were previously reported in reactive arthritis synovial fluid and blood. About 8 highly homologous variants made up a TCR beta motif, and this motif appeared characteristic of ankylosing spondylitis blood. Disease-linked clones were reportedly significantly enriched in matched ankylosing spondylitis synovial fluid.

V shed 9 bases and J shed 3 bases, with 14 bases lying between them. The CDR3 totals 13 residues. This clonotype has more than one count but fewer than ten. Its antigen is still unknown. Quantitative barcoded 5'-RACE was used to prepare TCR beta libraries. TCRdb redid the calling of the 5' RACE reads with MiXCR, one entry per CDR3 protein. The table lists some 800,000 distinct CDR3 sequences, 12% of them singletons, with 0.45% to 0.6% in the top ten. The rearrangement uses TRBV12-3 or TRBV12-4 and TRBJ1-1, with D tentatively TRBD1 (5 bases). The sequenced sample consisted of blood, either unsorted or a sorted T cell fraction (not recorded which). The clonotype originates from a male donor with ankylosing spondylitis. The CDR3 nucleotides are TGTGCCAGTCACGGGGGATTACACACTGAAGCTTTCTTT. Its protein is CASHGGLHTEAFF.